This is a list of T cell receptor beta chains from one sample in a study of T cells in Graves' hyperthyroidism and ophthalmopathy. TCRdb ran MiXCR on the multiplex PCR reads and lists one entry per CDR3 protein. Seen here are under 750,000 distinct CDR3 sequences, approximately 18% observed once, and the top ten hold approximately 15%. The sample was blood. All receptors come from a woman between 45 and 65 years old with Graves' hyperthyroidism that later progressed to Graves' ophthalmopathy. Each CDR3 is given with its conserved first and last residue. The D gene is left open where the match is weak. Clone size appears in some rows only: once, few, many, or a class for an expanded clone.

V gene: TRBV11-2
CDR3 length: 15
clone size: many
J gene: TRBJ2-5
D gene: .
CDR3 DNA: TGTGCCAGCAGCATAGAGTGGAGGCTCCAAGAGACCCAGTACTTC
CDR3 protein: CASSIEWRLQETQYF

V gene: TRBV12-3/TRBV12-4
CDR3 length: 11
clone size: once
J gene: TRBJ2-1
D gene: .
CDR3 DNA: TGTGCCGGCAGTTCGTTCAATGAGCAGTTCTTC
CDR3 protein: CAGSSFNEQFF

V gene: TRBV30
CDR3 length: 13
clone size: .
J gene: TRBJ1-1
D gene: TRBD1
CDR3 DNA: TGTGCCTGGAAGACAGGGGCTGGCACTGAAGCTTTCTTT
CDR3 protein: CAWKTGAGTEAFF

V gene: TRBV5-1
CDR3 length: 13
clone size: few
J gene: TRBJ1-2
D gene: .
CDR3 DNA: TGCGCCAGCAGCACAGCGGAGGGCTATGGCTACACCTTC
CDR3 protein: CASSTAEGYGYTF

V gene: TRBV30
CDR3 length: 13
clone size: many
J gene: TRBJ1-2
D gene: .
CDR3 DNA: TGTGCCTGCCTCATCAATAGGAGCTATGGCTACACCTTC
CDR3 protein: CACLINRSYGYTF

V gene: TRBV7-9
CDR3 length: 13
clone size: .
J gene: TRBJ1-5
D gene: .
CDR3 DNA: TGTGCCAGCAGCCTCGGGGACCGGCAGCCCCAGCATTTT
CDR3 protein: CASSLGDRQPQHF

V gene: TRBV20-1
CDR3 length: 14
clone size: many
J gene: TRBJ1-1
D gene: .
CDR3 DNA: TGCAGTGCTAGGGCTATAACAGGCAACACTGAAGCTTTCTTT
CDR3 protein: CSARAITGNTEAFF

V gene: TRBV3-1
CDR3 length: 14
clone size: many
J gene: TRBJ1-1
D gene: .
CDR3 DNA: TGTGCCAGCAGCCAAGGGGGGGGGTACACTGAAGCTTTCTTT
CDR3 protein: CASSQGGGYTEAFF

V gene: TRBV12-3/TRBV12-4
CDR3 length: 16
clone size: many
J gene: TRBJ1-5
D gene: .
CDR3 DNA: TGTGCCAGCAGTAAATCGCGGACGGGGGGCAATCAGCCCCAGCATTTT
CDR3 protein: CASSKSRTGGNQPQHF

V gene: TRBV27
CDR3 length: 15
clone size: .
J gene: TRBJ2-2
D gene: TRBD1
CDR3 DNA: TGTGCCAGCAGGGCCGGGACAGTTAACACCGGGGAGCTGTTTTTT
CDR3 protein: CASRAGTVNTGELFF

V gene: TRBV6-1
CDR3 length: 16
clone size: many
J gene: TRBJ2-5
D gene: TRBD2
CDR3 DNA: TGTGCCACTGATCAAAGGCTAGCGGGGGGACAAGAGACCCAGTACTTC
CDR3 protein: CATDQRLAGGQETQYF

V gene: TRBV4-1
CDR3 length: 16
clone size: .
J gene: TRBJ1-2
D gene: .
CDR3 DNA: TGCGCCGGCAGCCAAGGAAGACTGACAGCTAACTATGGCTACACCTTC
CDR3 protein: CAGSQGRLTANYGYTF

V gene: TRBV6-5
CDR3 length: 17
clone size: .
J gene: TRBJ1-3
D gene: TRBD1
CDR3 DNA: TGTGCCAGCACTTTAAATAGGGGACAGGGAACGGGTGGAACCATATATTTT
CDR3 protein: CASTLNRGQGTGGTIYF

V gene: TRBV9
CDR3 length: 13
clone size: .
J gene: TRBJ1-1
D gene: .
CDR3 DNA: TGTGCCAGCAGCGTTAACGTGAACACTGAAGCTTTCTTT
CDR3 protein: CASSVNVNTEAFF

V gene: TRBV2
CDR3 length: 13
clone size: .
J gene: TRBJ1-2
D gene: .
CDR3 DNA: TGTGCCAGCACACTCGACAGAATCTATGGCTACACCTTC
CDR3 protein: CASTLDRIYGYTF

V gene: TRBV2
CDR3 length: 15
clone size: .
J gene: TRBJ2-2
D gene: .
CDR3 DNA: TGTGCCAGCTTTTGGGACGGTGAGAACACCGGGGAGCTGTTTTTT
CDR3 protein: CASFWDGENTGELFF

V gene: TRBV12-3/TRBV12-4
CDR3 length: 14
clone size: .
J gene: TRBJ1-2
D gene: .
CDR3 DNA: TGTGCCAGCAGTTTAACCCCAGGGCGGGGAGGCTACACCTTC
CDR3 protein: CASSLTPGRGGYTF

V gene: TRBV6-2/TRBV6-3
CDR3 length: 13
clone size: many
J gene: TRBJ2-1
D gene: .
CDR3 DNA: TGTGCCAGCAGCGGACTGTCAGGGCATGAGCAGTTCTTC
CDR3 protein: CASSGLSGHEQFF

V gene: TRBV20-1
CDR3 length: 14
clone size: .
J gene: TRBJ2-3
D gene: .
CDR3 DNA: TGCAGTGATGTACCGGGACACCGCACAGATACGCAGTATTTT
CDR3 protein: CSDVPGHRTDTQYF

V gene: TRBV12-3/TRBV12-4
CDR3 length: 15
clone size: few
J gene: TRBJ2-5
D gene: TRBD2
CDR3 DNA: TGTGCCAGCAGTTTAGTCAGCGGGGGGGCACGGACCCAGTACTTC
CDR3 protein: CASSLVSGGARTQYF

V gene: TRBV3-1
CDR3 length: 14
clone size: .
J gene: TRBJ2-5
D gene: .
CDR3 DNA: TGTGCCAGCAGCCGGGCGGGACGGACCGAGACCCAGTACTTC
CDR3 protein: CASSRAGRTETQYF

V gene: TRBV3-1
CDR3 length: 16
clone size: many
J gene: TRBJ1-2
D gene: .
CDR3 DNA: TGTGCCAGCAGCCCATTAGGAGGGCAGGGTAGATGGGGCTACACCTTC
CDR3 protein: CASSPLGGQGRWGYTF

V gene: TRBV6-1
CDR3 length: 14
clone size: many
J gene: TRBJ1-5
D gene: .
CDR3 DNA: TGTGCCAGCTCAACATCGCGGGTAAATCAGCCCCAGCATTTT
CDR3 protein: CASSTSRVNQPQHF

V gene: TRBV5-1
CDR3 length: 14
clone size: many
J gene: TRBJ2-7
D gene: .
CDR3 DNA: TGTGCCAGCAGCTCCGGGACGGGTACCTACGAGCAGTACTTC
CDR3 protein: CASSSGTGTYEQYF

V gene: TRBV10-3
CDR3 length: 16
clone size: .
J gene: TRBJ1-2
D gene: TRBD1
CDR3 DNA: TGTGCCATCAGTGAGTTGGGGACAGGGGGCATCGATGGCTACACCTTC
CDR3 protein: CAISELGTGGIDGYTF

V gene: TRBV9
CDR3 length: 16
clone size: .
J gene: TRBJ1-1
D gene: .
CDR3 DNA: TGTGCCAGCAGTAGGTCCCGTGGGGGGGGGGTCACTGAAGCTTTCTTT
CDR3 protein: CASSRSRGGGVTEAFF

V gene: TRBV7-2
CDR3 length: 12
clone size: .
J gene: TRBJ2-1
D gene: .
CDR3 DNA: TGTGCCAGCAGTTGGGGTGGGGGAGAGCAGTTCTTC
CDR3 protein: CASSWGGGEQFF

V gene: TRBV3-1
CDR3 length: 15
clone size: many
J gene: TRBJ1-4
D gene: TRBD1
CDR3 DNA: TGTGCCAGCAGCCACGGACAGGGCGGAAATGAAAAACTGTTTTTT
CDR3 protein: CASSHGQGGNEKLFF

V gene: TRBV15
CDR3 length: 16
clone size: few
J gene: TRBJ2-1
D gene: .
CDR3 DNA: TGTGCCACCAGCAGAGAAGGGGGGGCGATAAACAATGAGCAGTTCTTC
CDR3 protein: CATSREGGAINNEQFF

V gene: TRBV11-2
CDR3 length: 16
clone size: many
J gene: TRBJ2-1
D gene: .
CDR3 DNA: TGTGCCAGCAGCTTAGGCCCTACCGGGACCACACGCGAGCAGTTCTTC
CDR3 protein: CASSLGPTGTTREQFF

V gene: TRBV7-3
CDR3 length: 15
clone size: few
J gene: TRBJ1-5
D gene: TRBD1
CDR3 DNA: TGTGCCAGCAGTCGAATAGACAGGGTCAATCAGCCCCAGCATTTT
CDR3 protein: CASSRIDRVNQPQHF

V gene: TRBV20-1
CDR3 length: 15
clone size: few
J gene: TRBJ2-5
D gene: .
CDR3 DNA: TGCAGTGCTGAACCCCCCTCTAGCGCCCAAGAGACCCAGTACTTC
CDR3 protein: CSAEPPSSAQETQYF

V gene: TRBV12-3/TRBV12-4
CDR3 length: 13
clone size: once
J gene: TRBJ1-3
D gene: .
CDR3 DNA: TGTGCCAACAGTAAAAACTCTGGAAACACCATATATTTT
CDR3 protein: CANSKNSGNTIYF

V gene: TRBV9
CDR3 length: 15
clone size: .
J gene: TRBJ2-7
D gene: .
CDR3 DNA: TGTGCCAGCAGCGTCGGGGCAGGGGGGATTGAAGAGCAGTACTTC
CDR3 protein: CASSVGAGGIEEQYF

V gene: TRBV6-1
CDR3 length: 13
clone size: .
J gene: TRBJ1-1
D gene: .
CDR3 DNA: TGTGCCAGCAAAAGGACAAAGAACACTGAAGCTTTCTTT
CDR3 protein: CASKRTKNTEAFF

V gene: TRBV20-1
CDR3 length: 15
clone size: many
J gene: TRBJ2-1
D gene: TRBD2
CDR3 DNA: TGCAGTGCTAGAGGTCGGGACTATTACTACAATGAGCAGTTCTTC
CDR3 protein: CSARGRDYYYNEQFF

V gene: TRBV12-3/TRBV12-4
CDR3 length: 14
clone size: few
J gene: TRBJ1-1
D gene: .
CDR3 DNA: TGTGCCAGCAGTTCGTGGGGGCGGAACACTGAAGCTTTCTTT
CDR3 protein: CASSSWGRNTEAFF

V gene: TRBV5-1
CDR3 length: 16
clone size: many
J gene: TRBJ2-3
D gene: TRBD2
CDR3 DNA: TGCGCCAGCAGCTTGGGAAGCGGGGGGAACACAGATACGCAGTATTTT
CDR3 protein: CASSLGSGGNTDTQYF

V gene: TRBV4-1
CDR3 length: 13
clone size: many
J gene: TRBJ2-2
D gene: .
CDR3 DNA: TGCGCCAGCAGCCAAGACAGGGTCGGGGAGCTGTTTTTT
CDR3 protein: CASSQDRVGELFF

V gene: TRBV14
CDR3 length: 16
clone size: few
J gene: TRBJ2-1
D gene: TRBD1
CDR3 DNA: TGTGCCAGCAGCCCTACCCGGGACAGGCGATACAATGAGCAGTTCTTC
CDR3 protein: CASSPTRDRRYNEQFF

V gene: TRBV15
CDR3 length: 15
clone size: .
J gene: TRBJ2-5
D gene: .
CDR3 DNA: TGTGCCACCAGCGGACTGGACTGGGGATGGGAGACCCAGTACTTC
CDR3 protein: CATSGLDWGWETQYF

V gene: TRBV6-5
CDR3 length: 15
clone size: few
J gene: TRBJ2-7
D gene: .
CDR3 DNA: TGTGCCAGCAGTTACTCGGGCGGGGAGGTCTACGAGCAGTACTTC
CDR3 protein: CASSYSGGEVYEQYF

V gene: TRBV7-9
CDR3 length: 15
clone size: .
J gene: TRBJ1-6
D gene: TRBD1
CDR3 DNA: TGTGCCAGCCGCGATTGGGACAGGCCTAATTCACCCCTCCACTTT
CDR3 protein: CASRDWDRPNSPLHF

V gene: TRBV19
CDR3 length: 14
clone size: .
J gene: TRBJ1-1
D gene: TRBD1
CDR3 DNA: TGTGCCAGTAGTCCTACGACAGGGTACACTGAAGCTTTCTTT
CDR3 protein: CASSPTTGYTEAFF

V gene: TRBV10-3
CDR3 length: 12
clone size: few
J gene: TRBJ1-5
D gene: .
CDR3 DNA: TGTGCCATCAGTGAGGGGGAACAGCCCCAGCATTTT
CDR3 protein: CAISEGEQPQHF

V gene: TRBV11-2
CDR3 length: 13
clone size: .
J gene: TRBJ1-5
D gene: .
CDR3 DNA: TGTGCCAGTAGTTCCAGAACTAATCAGCCCCGGCATTTT
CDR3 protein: CASSSRTNQPRHF

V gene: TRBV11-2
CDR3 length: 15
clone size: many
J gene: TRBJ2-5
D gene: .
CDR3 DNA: TGTGCCAGCAGCTTAGGCTCTTGGGGCTGGGAGACCCAGTACTTC
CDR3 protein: CASSLGSWGWETQYF